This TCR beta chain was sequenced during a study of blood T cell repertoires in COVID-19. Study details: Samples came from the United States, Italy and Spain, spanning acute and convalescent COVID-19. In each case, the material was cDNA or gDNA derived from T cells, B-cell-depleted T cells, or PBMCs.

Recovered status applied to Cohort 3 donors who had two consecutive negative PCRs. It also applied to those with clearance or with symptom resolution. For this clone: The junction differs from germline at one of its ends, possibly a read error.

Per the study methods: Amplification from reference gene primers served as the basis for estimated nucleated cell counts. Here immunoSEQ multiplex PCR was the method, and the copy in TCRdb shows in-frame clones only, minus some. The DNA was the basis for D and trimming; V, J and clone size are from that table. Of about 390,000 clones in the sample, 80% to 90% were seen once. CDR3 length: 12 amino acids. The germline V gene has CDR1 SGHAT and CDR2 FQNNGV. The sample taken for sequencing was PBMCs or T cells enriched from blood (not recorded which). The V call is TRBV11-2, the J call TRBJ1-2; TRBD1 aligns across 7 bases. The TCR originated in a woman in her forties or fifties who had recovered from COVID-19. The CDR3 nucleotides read TGTGCCAGCAGCTCACAGGGGTCCACCTCCGCCTTC. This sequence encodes CASSSQGSTSAF.